This T cell receptor (beta chain) was sequenced during a study of low-dose radiotherapy and immunotherapy resistance in tumors. The overall study: A total of 6.5 Gy was given to Cohort 1 as 0.5 Gy per fraction every 2 weeks. Every two weeks, cyclophosphamide 200 mg/m2 was infused one day before radiation plus immunotherapy. Cohort 2, a group dosed every two weeks at 1 Gy per fraction, received 13 Gy in total over 26 weeks.

TRAV and TRBV primers primed cDNA for both TCRalpha and TCRbeta. A constant-region primer paired with the V-primer adapter amplified TCRs over approximately 19 PCR cycles. In vitro transcription served to amplify the isolated mRNA. TCRdb recomputed calls from the reads with MiXCR, one row per CDR3 protein. The sample comprises about 7,900 distinct CDR3 sequences, 60% to 70% of which are singletons, and approximately 8.4% rests with the top ten. V was shortened by 2 bases and J by 3 bases, with 11 bases between the two germline ends. CDR3 length: 14 residues. Germline CDR1 reads MNHEY; CDR2 reads SVGEGT.

This sequence originates from a human donor with advanced metastatic prostate, ovarian, gallbladder or colorectal cancer (not recorded which). This table probably holds off-target reads from a library built for another chain. This chain links TRBV6-2 or TRBV6-3 with TRBJ2-7; D not certain. For the CDR3, the DNA is TGTGCCAGCAGTTACATACTCGGTAACTACGAGCAGTACTTC. Translated, it gives CASSYILGNYEQYF.